Listed below are T cell receptor beta chains from one sample, sequenced in a study of metastatic and nonmetastatic thyroid tumors. TCRdb called clones again from the PCR reads with MiXCR. The table lists 20,000 to 25,000 clones, less than 15% of them singletons. What was sequenced was tumor tissue. These receptors all stem from a female donor with papillary thyroid cancer or a benign thyroid nodule (not recorded which). Some clones in this sample may be carry-over from other donors' samples. Each CDR3 is given with its conserved first and last residue. The order of the fields is D gene, V gene, CDR3 length, J gene, clone size, CDR3 DNA, CDR3 protein. The D gene is left open where the match is weak. A clone size is listed for some rows: how often the clone was seen (once, few, many), or a class if it is expanded.

d_gene: TRBD2; v_gene: TRBV5-1; len: 17; j_gene: TRBJ2-1; abundance: NA; CDR3nt: TGCGCCAGCAGCTTGGCTCTTAGCGGGGTGCAGAGCAATGAGGAGTTCTTC; CDR3aa: CASSLALSGVQSNEEFF
d_gene: TRBD2; v_gene: TRBV4-1; len: 17; j_gene: TRBJ2-1; abundance: many; CDR3nt: TGCGCCAGCAGCTTCTCCAGACTAGCGGGAGTTTACAATGAGCAGTTCTTC; CDR3aa: CASSFSRLAGVYNEQFF
d_gene: NA; v_gene: TRBV6-5; len: 15; j_gene: TRBJ1-1; abundance: NA; CDR3nt: TGTGCCAGCAGTTACAAGGGTAGGGGTATTGGAGAAGCTTTCTTT; CDR3aa: CASSYKGRGIGEAFF
d_gene: NA; v_gene: TRBV11-2; len: 14; j_gene: TRBJ2-7; abundance: NA; CDR3nt: TGTGCCAGCAGCTTAAACCCGACAGCTTACGAGCAGTACTTC; CDR3aa: CASSLNPTAYEQYF
d_gene: TRBD1; v_gene: TRBV20-1; len: 16; j_gene: TRBJ2-7; abundance: many; CDR3nt: TGCAGTGCTAGAAGAACGGGACAGGGGGCTCTCTACGAGCAGTACTTC; CDR3aa: CSARRTGQGALYEQYF
d_gene: TRBD2; v_gene: TRBV7-2; len: 15; j_gene: TRBJ2-7; abundance: many; CDR3nt: TGTGCCAGCAGCTTGGGGACTAGCGGGTACTACGAGCAGTACTTC; CDR3aa: CASSLGTSGYYEQYF
d_gene: TRBD1; v_gene: TRBV11-1; len: 16; j_gene: TRBJ2-6; abundance: NA; CDR3nt: TGTGCCAGCAGCTTAGCACAGGGGTCTGGGGCCAACGTCCTGACTTTC; CDR3aa: CASSLAQGSGANVLTF
d_gene: NA; v_gene: TRBV4-2; len: 17; j_gene: TRBJ2-2; abundance: many; CDR3nt: TGTGCCAGCAGCCAAGATCATAGGACTGCGAACACCGGGGAGCTGTTTTTT; CDR3aa: CASSQDHRTANTGELFF
d_gene: NA; v_gene: TRBV6-2/TRBV6-3; len: 15; j_gene: TRBJ2-7; abundance: NA; CDR3nt: TGTGCCAGCAGCCTGTCGCTGACTAGTTTCCACGAGCAGTACTTC; CDR3aa: CASSLSLTSFHEQYF
d_gene: NA; v_gene: TRBV5-1; len: 16; j_gene: TRBJ2-3; abundance: many; CDR3nt: TGCGCCAGCAGCCCCGGGACCGTCGGCCCCACAGATACGCAGTATTTT; CDR3aa: CASSPGTVGPTDTQYF
d_gene: TRBD1; v_gene: TRBV5-1; len: 14; j_gene: TRBJ2-2; abundance: many; CDR3nt: TGCGCCACCTCAAGGACAGGGAACACCGGGGAGCTGTTTTTT; CDR3aa: CATSRTGNTGELFF
d_gene: TRBD1; v_gene: TRBV7-9; len: 15; j_gene: TRBJ2-3; abundance: many; CDR3nt: TGTGCCAGCAGCAACAGGGGGGTTAGCACAGATACGCAGTATTTT; CDR3aa: CASSNRGVSTDTQYF
d_gene: NA; v_gene: TRBV15; len: 14; j_gene: TRBJ1-5; abundance: many; CDR3nt: TGTGCCACCAGCCCGACAGTGGGCAATCAGCCCCAGCATTTT; CDR3aa: CATSPTVGNQPQHF
d_gene: TRBD2; v_gene: TRBV12-3/TRBV12-4; len: 15; j_gene: TRBJ2-7; abundance: many; CDR3nt: TGTGCCAGCAGTGAGGGACTAGCGATCCCCTACGAGCAGTACTTC; CDR3aa: CASSEGLAIPYEQYF
d_gene: NA; v_gene: TRBV6-1; len: 11; j_gene: TRBJ1-1; abundance: NA; CDR3nt: TGTGCCAGCAGTCGTTACACTGAAGCTTTCTTT; CDR3aa: CASSRYTEAFF
d_gene: NA; v_gene: TRBV7-8; len: 17; j_gene: TRBJ1-1; abundance: NA; CDR3nt: TGTGCCAGCAGCTTAGCGCCGGATGGGGACGGCTACACTGAAGCTTTCTTT; CDR3aa: CASSLAPDGDGYTEAFF
d_gene: NA; v_gene: TRBV7-9; len: 13; j_gene: TRBJ2-7; abundance: many; CDR3nt: TGTGCCAGCAGTCGGACAGTTTCCTACGAGCAGTACTTC; CDR3aa: CASSRTVSYEQYF
d_gene: TRBD1; v_gene: TRBV10-3; len: 15; j_gene: TRBJ2-7; abundance: many; CDR3nt: TGTGCCATCAGTGGTCCGACAGGGGACCTCCGGGAGCAGTACTTC; CDR3aa: CAISGPTGDLREQYF
d_gene: NA; v_gene: TRBV10-1; len: 14; j_gene: TRBJ1-4; abundance: many; CDR3nt: TGCGCCAGCAGTGAGTCAGGACGGCTGGAGAAACTGTTTTTT; CDR3aa: CASSESGRLEKLFF
d_gene: TRBD2; v_gene: TRBV6-4; len: 16; j_gene: TRBJ2-1; abundance: NA; CDR3nt: TGTGCCAGCAGTGACTCGACTAGCGGGGACTACAATGAGCAGTTCTTC; CDR3aa: CASSDSTSGDYNEQFF
d_gene: NA; v_gene: TRBV5-1; len: 16; j_gene: TRBJ2-2; abundance: NA; CDR3nt: TGCGCCAGCAGCCGTGATTTACAGGGAGGGACCAGGGAGCTGTTTTTT; CDR3aa: CASSRDLQGGTRELFF
d_gene: NA; v_gene: TRBV12-3/TRBV12-4; len: 13; j_gene: TRBJ1-2; abundance: many; CDR3nt: TGTGTCAGCAGATGGACGGGTAACTATGGCTACACCTTC; CDR3aa: CVSRWTGNYGYTF
d_gene: NA; v_gene: TRBV20-1; len: 15; j_gene: TRBJ2-2; abundance: many; CDR3nt: TGCAGTGCTAGAAAGGGCGGGTTTACCACCGGGGAGCTGTTTTTT; CDR3aa: CSARKGGFTTGELFF
d_gene: NA; v_gene: TRBV20-1; len: 11; j_gene: TRBJ2-7; abundance: NA; CDR3nt: TGCAGTGCTGAGGATACTTACGAGCAGTACTTC; CDR3aa: CSAEDTYEQYF
d_gene: NA; v_gene: TRBV3-1; len: 14; j_gene: TRBJ2-7; abundance: many; CDR3nt: TGTGCCAGCAGCCAATCCAGGGTCTCCTACGAGCAGTACTTC; CDR3aa: CASSQSRVSYEQYF
d_gene: NA; v_gene: TRBV7-3; len: 16; j_gene: TRBJ2-2; abundance: many; CDR3nt: TGTGCCAGCAGCCAACCCCAGGGGAGAAGGACCGGGGAGCTGTTTTTT; CDR3aa: CASSQPQGRRTGELFF
d_gene: TRBD1; v_gene: TRBV24-1; len: 16; j_gene: TRBJ1-5; abundance: many; CDR3nt: TGTGCCACCAGTGGGGGGACAGGGGGCGCCGATCAGCCCCAGCATTTT; CDR3aa: CATSGGTGGADQPQHF
d_gene: NA; v_gene: TRBV6-1; len: 14; j_gene: TRBJ2-1; abundance: many; CDR3nt: TGTGCCAGCAGTTATTCCTCCCTTGGCAATGAGCAGTTCTTC; CDR3aa: CASSYSSLGNEQFF
d_gene: TRBD1; v_gene: TRBV20-1; len: 14; j_gene: TRBJ2-7; abundance: many; CDR3nt: TGCAGTGCAACGGGACAGGGGAAATCCTACGAGCAGTACTTC; CDR3aa: CSATGQGKSYEQYF
d_gene: NA; v_gene: TRBV9; len: 16; j_gene: TRBJ2-3; abundance: many; CDR3nt: TGTGCCAGCAGCTCCCGGACACGCACGGGCACAGATACGCAGTATTTT; CDR3aa: CASSSRTRTGTDTQYF
d_gene: TRBD2; v_gene: TRBV6-4; len: 14; j_gene: TRBJ2-3; abundance: many; CDR3nt: TGTGCCAGCAGTGAAGGGACTACGCCAGATACGCAGTATTTT; CDR3aa: CASSEGTTPDTQYF
d_gene: NA; v_gene: TRBV28; len: 12; j_gene: TRBJ2-7; abundance: NA; CDR3nt: TGTGCCAGCAGTTTAGCCCCCCACAAGCAGTACTTC; CDR3aa: CASSLAPHKQYF
d_gene: NA; v_gene: TRBV6-4; len: 13; j_gene: TRBJ2-1; abundance: few; CDR3nt: TGTGCCAGCAGTGCGGGAGCCTACAATGAGCAGTTCTTC; CDR3aa: CASSAGAYNEQFF
d_gene: NA; v_gene: TRBV11-3; len: 13; j_gene: TRBJ2-1; abundance: medium-sized; CDR3nt: TGTGCCAGCAGCTCGGGGCTTTACAATGAGCAGTTCTTC; CDR3aa: CASSSGLYNEQFF
d_gene: NA; v_gene: TRBV7-2; len: 14; j_gene: TRBJ1-2; abundance: many; CDR3nt: TGTGCCAGCAGCCCCAAGGCTGCTGGATATGGCTACACCTTC; CDR3aa: CASSPKAAGYGYTF
d_gene: NA; v_gene: TRBV7-6; len: 13; j_gene: TRBJ1-3; abundance: many; CDR3nt: TGTGCCAGTCGAGAGGGAACTGGAAACACCATATATTTT; CDR3aa: CASREGTGNTIYF
d_gene: NA; v_gene: TRBV19; len: 14; j_gene: TRBJ2-7; abundance: many; CDR3nt: TGTGCCAGTAGTATAGCAGGTGGGGCCTACGAGCAGTACTTC; CDR3aa: CASSIAGGAYEQYF
d_gene: TRBD1; v_gene: TRBV11-1; len: 14; j_gene: TRBJ2-7; abundance: many; CDR3nt: TGTGCCAGCAGCGGTACAGGGGCCTTCTACGAGCAGTACTTC; CDR3aa: CASSGTGAFYEQYF
d_gene: NA; v_gene: TRBV20-1; len: 14; j_gene: TRBJ1-4; abundance: NA; CDR3nt: TGCAGTGCTAGAGAAGGAGGGGGTGTTGAAAAACTGTTTTTT; CDR3aa: CSAREGGGVEKLFF
d_gene: TRBD1; v_gene: TRBV5-5; len: 14; j_gene: TRBJ2-3; abundance: many; CDR3nt: TGTGCCAGCAGCATCGGGACAGCCACAGATACGCAGTATTTT; CDR3aa: CASSIGTATDTQYF
d_gene: TRBD2; v_gene: TRBV12-3/TRBV12-4; len: 13; j_gene: TRBJ2-1; abundance: many; CDR3nt: TGTGCCGTCCGGGGGGGCCGCTACAATGAGCAGTTCTTC; CDR3aa: CAVRGGRYNEQFF
d_gene: TRBD1; v_gene: TRBV9; len: 15; j_gene: TRBJ2-1; abundance: NA; CDR3nt: TGTGCCAGCAGCGCGGGACAGGGGGTCTACAATGAGCAGTTCTTC; CDR3aa: CASSAGQGVYNEQFF
d_gene: NA; v_gene: TRBV12-3/TRBV12-4; len: 15; j_gene: TRBJ2-7; abundance: NA; CDR3nt: TGTGCCAGCATTTTTTTCCCAGCAGGGGACTACGAGCAGTACTTC; CDR3aa: CASIFFPAGDYEQYF
d_gene: TRBD1; v_gene: TRBV18; len: 14; j_gene: TRBJ2-3; abundance: many; CDR3nt: TGTGCCAGCTCGTCCGGGACAGGGGGAGATACGCAGTATTTT; CDR3aa: CASSSGTGGDTQYF
d_gene: NA; v_gene: TRBV30; len: 13; j_gene: TRBJ2-2; abundance: many; CDR3nt: TGTGCCTGGAGACCCAGGACCTCCGGGGAGCTGTTTTTT; CDR3aa: CAWRPRTSGELFF
d_gene: TRBD1; v_gene: TRBV3-1; len: 13; j_gene: TRBJ2-5; abundance: many; CDR3nt: TGTGCCAGCAGTCTTAACAGGGGGGAGACCCAGTACTTC; CDR3aa: CASSLNRGETQYF
d_gene: NA; v_gene: TRBV30; len: 15; j_gene: TRBJ2-6; abundance: medium-sized; CDR3nt: TGTGCCTGGAGTGTACCGGGGTTGGGGGCCAACGTCCTGACTTTC; CDR3aa: CAWSVPGLGANVLTF